This TCR beta chain stems from a study of cytomegalovirus exposure and HLA in healthy donors. Whole-study findings and limits: According to an earlier analysis, most TCR beta V segments yielded productive rearrangements about 87% or about 30% of the time.

There are 14 residues in the CDR3. Trimming removed 6 bases from V and 5 bases from J; junction bases left unmatched: 8. Looked up from germline, CDR1 is LNHDA and CDR2 is SQIVND (reference sequence). This clone occurred a few times. Its antigen is as yet unknown. The PCR made use of 60 Vbeta and 13 Jbeta primers. The repertoire was sequenced with immunoSEQ multiplex PCR; TCRdb's copy has only in-frame clones and lacks some. The table shows about 150,000 clones, with 76% occurring only once. V gene TRBV19 combines with J gene TRBJ2-7; 9 bases are shared with TRBD2. The sequenced sample consisted of PBMCs. The sequence came from a female donor in good health and CMV-seropositive. The CDR3 reads CASSDLAGFNEQYF. Written as DNA, the CDR3 is TGTGCCAGTAGCGATCTAGCGGGATTCAACGAGCAGTACTTC. Drawing the rest from reference TRBV19 and TRBJ2-7, the complete variable domain is DGGITQSPKYLFRKEGQNVTLSCEQNLNHDAMYWYRQDPGQGLRLIYYSQIVNDFQKGDIAEGYSVSREKKESFPLTVTSAQKNPTAFYLCASSDLAGFNEQYFGPGTRLTVT.